The sample holds many counts of the clone carrying this T cell receptor beta chain. The data stem from a study of tumor-infiltrating lymphocytes in primary liver carcinoma. Overall study: Tumors, staged T1-T3 N0M0, spanned about 4 to 11 cm.

Joint extraction of RNA and DNA used about 17-33 mg of bulk tissue that was unsorted. The study sampled five separate regions from each tumor. Over 75% of the cells were viable tumor cells in every tumor sample. The CDR3 contains 15 residues. The ends were cut back, 6 bases at V and 2 bases at J, with 16 bases in the middle. Synthesis of TCR beta cDNA was carried out from approximately 0.55 ug total RNA with a constant-region primer. Investigators got TCR beta libraries out of three nested multiplex PCR rounds, done with slightly modified ARM-PCR. The two initial PCR rounds, roughly 9 cycles each, used TRBV1-TRBV30 forward and C-beta reverse primers. Via MiXCR, TCRdb re-called the multiplex PCR reads, giving one row per CDR3 protein. The sample consists of roughly 120,000 distinct CDR3 sequences, under 65% of them appearing once.

This chain links TRBV12-3 or TRBV12-4 with TRBJ1-1; tentatively, D is TRBD1 (5 bases). Material: liver tumor tissue from sampling region 3. Subset noted: tumor region T3, left-lateral pole. The receptor was derived from an older woman with primary liver carcinoma and hepatitis B virus infection. CDR3 in DNA: TGTGCCAGCAGACCTGACAGAGGCGACAACACTGAAGCTTTCTTT. It specifies CASRPDRGDNTEAFF.